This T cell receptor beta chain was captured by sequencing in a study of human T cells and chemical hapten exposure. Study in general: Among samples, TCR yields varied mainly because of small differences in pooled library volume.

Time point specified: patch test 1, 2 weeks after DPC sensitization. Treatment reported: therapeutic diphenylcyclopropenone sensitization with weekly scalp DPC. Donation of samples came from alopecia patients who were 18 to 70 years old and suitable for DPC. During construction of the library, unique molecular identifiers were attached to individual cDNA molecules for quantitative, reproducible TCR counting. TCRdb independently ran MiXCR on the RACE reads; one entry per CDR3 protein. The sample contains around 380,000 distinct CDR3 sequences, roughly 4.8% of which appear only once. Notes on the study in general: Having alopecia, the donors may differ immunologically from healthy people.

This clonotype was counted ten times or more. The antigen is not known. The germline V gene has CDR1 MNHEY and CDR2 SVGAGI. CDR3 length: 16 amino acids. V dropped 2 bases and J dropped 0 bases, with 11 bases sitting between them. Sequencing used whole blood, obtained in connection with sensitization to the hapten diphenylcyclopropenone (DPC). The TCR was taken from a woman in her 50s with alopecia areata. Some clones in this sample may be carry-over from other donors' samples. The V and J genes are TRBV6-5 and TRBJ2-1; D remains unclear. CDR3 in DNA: TGTGCCAGCAGTTACCCTAGACTCCGCTCCTACAATGAGCAGTTCTTC. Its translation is CASSYPRLRSYNEQFF.